This TCR beta chain comes out of a study of blood T cells in healthy people across ages. V was clipped by 3 bases and J by 1 base; unmatched bases: 4. The CDR3 contains 15 residues. From germline, CDR1 is SGDLS and CDR2 YYNGEE. A second roughly 7 to 12 cycle PCR used barcoded and J-beta primers. Each TCR beta cDNA got a 12-nucleotide random molecular identifier. Via MiXCR, TCRdb re-called the 5' RACE reads, giving one row per CDR3 protein. This table holds about 900,000 distinct CDR3 sequences, approximately 59% found once. Study-wide findings and caveats: From one million sequenced T cells, diversity estimates were lower bounds.

Notes on this clonotype: Its cognate antigen is unknown.

Sample: blood. This sequence joins TRBV9 and TRBJ1-1; 9 nucleotides line up with TRBD1. The origin of this receptor is a young man in good health. The CDR3 sequence: CASSEQGAKNTEAFF. As DNA, the CDR3 is TGTGCCAGCAGCGAACAGGGGGCTAAGAACACTGAAGCTTTCTTT.